This T cell receptor (beta chain) was obtained from a study of T-cell memory formation after mild COVID-19. Study-wide background: The study found TCR clusters largely donor specific. Points from the study as a whole: There was a balanced CD4/CD8 profile in clones contracting day 15 to 85, and later expanders leaned CD4+. Pre-infection memory harbored some responding clones, suggesting cross-reactive memory joined.

This CDR3 spans 15 amino acids. Germline V gives CDR1 SGDLS, CDR2 YYNGEE. Germline trimming cut 4 bases from V and 9 bases from J; bases unmatched to any gene: 9. 5'RACE primed at constant segments yielded TCR alpha and TCR beta cDNA libraries bearing sample barcodes and UMIs. TCRdb passed the 5' RACE reads through MiXCR, listing each CDR3 protein once. The data hold 400,000 to 500,000 distinct CDR3 sequences, with 20% to 25% observed a single time. With respect to this clonotype: What it binds is not known.

The source material was PBMCs or a T cell subset sorted from them (not recorded which). This receptor was taken from an adult woman who had mild COVID-19 (a few samples of this study predate the infection). Cell type and time point are not known. V and J are TRBV9 and TRBJ2-7; the match to TRBD2 covers 14 bases. CDR3 nucleotides: TGTGCCAGCAGCCCTTCGGGACTAGCGGGAGAAGTGCAGTACTTC. Residues: CASSPSGLAGEVQYF.